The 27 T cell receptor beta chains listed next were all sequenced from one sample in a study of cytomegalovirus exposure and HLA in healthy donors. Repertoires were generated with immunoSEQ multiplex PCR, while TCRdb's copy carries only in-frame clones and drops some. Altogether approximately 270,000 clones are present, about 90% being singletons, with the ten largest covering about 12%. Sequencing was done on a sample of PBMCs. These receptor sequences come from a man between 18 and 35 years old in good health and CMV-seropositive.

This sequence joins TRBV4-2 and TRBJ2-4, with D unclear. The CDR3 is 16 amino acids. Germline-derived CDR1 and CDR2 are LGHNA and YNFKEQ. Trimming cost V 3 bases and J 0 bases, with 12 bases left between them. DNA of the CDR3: TGTGCCAGCAGCCAGCTAGACAAATTAGCCAAAAACATTCAGTACTTC. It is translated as CASSQLDKLAKNIQYF.

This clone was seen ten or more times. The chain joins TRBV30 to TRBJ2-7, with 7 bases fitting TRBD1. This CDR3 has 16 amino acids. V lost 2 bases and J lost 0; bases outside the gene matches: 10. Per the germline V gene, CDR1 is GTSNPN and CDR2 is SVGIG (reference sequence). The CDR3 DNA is TGTGCCTGGAGTAGTACGAGGGACAGCAGCTCCTACGAGCAGTACTTC. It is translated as CAWSSTRDSSSYEQYF.

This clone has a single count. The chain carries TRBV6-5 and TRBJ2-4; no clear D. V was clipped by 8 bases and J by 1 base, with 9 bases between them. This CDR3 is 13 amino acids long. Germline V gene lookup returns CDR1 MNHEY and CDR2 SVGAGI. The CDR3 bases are TGTGCCAGCGGGGATAGGGCCAAAAACATTCAGTACTTC. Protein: CASGDRAKNIQYF.

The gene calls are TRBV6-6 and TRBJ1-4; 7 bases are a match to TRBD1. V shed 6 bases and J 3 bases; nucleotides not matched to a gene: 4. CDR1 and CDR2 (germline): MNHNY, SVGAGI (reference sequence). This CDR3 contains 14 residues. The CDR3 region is CASRETGSNEKLFF. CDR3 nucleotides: TGTGCCAGCAGGGAGACAGGGTCTAATGAAAAACTGTTTTTT.

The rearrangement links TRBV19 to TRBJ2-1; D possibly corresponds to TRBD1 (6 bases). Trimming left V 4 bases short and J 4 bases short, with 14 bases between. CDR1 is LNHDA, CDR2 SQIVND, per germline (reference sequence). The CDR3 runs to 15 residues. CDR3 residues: CASSSGQRSYNEQFF. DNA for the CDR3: TGTGCCAGTAGTAGTGGACAGCGGAGTTACAATGAGCAGTTCTTC.

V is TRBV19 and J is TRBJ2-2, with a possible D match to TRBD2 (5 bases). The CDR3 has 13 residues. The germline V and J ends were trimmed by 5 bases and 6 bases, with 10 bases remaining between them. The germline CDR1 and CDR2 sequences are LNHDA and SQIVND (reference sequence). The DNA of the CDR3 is TGTGCCAGTAGTCCGGGAAACTCCGGGGAGCTGTTTTTT. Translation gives CASSPGNSGELFF.

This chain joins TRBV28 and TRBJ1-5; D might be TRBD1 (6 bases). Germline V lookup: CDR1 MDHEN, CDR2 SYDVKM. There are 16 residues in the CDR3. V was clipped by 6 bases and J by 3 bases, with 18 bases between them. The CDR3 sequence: CASRPITGLVNQPQHF. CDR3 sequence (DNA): TGTGCCAGCAGACCCATCACAGGGCTCGTCAATCAGCCCCAGCATTTT.

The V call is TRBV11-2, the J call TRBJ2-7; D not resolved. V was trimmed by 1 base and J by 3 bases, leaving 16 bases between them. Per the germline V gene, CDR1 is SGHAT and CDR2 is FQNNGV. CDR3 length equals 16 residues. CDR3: CASSLGPTVPSYEQYF. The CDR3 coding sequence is TGTGCCAGCAGCTTAGGGCCTACAGTCCCTAGCTACGAGCAGTACTTC. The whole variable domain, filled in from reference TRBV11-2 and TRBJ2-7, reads EAGVAQSPRYKIIEKRQSVAFWCNPISGHATLYWYQQILGQGPKLLIQFQNNGVVDDSQLPKDRFSAERLKGVDSTLKIQPAKLEDSAVYLCASSLGPTVPSYEQYFGPGTRLTVT.

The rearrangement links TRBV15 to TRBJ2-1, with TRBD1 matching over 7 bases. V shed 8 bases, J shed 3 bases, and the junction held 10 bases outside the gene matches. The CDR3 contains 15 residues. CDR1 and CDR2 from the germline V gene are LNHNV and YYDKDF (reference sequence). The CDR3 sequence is CATLSQGSGYNEQFF. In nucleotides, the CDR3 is TGTGCCACCCTATCACAGGGGTCGGGCTACAATGAGCAGTTCTTC.

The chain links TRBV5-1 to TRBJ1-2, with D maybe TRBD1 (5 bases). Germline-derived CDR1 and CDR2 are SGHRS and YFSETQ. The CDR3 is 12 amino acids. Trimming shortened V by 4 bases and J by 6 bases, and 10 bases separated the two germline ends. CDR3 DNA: TGCGCCAGCAGCCCAAAGGGGAATGGCTACACCTTC. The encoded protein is CASSPKGNGYTF. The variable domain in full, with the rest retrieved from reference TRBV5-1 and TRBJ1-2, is KAGVTQTPRYLIKTRGQQVTLSCSPISGHRSVSWYQQTPGQGLQFLFEYFSETQRNKGNFPGRFSGRQFSNSRSEMNVSTLELGDSALYLCASSPKGNGYTFGSGTRLTVV.

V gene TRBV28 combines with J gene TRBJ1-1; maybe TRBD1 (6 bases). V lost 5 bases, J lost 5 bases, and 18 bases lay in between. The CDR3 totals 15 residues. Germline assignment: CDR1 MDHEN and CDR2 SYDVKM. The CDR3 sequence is CASSPERGLRTEAFF. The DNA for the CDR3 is TGTGCCAGCAGTCCTGAACGGGGGCTTAGGACTGAAGCTTTCTTT.

CDR3 sequence (DNA): TGCAGTGCCCCGGACAGTGTCGGCTACACCTTC. It codes for CSAPDSVGYTF. The chain joins TRBV20-1 to TRBJ1-2; possible D gene TRBD1, 6 bases. CDR3 length equals 11 residues. Germline loops: CDR1 DFQATT, CDR2 SNEGSKA (reference sequence). V lost 6 bases, J lost 8 bases, and 13 bases lay in between.

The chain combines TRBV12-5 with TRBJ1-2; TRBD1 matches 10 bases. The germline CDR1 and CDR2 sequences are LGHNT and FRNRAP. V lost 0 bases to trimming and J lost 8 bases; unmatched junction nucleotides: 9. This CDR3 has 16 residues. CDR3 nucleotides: TGTGCTAGTGGTTTGGTACTCAGACAGGGGGCGCAGGGCTACACCTTC. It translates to CASGLVLRQGAQGYTF.

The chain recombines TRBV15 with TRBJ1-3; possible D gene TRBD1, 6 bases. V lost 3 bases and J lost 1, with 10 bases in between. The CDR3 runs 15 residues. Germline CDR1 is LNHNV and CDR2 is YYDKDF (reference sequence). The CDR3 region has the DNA TGTGCCACCAGCAGCCGGACAGAGTCTGGAAACACCATATATTTT. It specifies CATSSRTESGNTIYF.

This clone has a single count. The CDR3 bases are TGTGCCTGGAGTGGGAGACTAGCGGGAGGTTGGAACATTCAGTACTTC. Its translation is CAWSGRLAGGWNIQYF. The chain employs TRBV30 and TRBJ2-4; 13 bases map to TRBD2. V lost 1 base to trimming and J lost 7 bases; unmatched junction nucleotides: 7. CDR3 length equals 16 residues. The germline CDR1 and CDR2 sequences are GTSNPN and SVGIG (reference sequence).

The CDR3 DNA sequence: TGCGCCAGCAGCACGCAACCACAGGGAGGACGAGATACGCAGTATTTT. Translated, it gives CASSTQPQGGRDTQYF. The chain recombines TRBV5-1 with TRBJ2-3, with D possibly being TRBD1 or TRBD2 (6 bases each). The ends were cut back, 4 bases at V and 5 bases at J, with 20 bases in the middle. The CDR3 has 16 amino acids. From germline, CDR1 is SGHRS and CDR2 YFSETQ.

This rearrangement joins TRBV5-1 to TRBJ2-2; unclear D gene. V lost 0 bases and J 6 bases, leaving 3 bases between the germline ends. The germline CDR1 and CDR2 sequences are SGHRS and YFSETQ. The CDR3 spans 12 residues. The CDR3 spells CASSLDPGELFF. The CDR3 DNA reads TGCGCCAGCAGCTTGGATCCCGGGGAGCTGTTTTTT.

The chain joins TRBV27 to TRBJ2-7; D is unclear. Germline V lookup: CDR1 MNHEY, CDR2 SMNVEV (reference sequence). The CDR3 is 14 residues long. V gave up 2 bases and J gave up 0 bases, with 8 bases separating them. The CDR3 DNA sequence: TGTGCCAGCAGTTTAAAAGGTCACTCCTACGAGCAGTACTTC. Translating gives CASSLKGHSYEQYF.

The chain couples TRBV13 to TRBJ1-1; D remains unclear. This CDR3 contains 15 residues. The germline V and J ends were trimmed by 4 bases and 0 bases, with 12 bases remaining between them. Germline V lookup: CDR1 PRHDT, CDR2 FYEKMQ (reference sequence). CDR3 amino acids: CASSSRRNLNTEAFF. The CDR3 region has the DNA TGTGCCAGCAGCTCCAGACGCAATCTGAACACTGAAGCTTTCTTT.

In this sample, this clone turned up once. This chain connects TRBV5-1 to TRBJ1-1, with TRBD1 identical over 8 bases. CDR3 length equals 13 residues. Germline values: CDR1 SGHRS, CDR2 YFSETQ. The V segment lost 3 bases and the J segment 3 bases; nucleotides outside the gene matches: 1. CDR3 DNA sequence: TGCGCCAGCAGCTCACAGGGGGACACTGAAGCTTTCTTT. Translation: CASSSQGDTEAFF. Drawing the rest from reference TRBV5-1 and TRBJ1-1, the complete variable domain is KAGVTQTPRYLIKTRGQQVTLSCSPISGHRSVSWYQQTPGQGLQFLFEYFSETQRNKGNFPGRFSGRQFSNSRSEMNVSTLELGDSALYLCASSSQGDTEAFFGQGTRLTVV.

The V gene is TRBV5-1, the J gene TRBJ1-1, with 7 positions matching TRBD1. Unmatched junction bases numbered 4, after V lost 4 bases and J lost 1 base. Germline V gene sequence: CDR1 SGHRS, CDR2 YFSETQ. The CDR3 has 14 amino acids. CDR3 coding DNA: TGCGCCAGCAGCACTTACAGGGGGAACACTGAAGCTTTCTTT. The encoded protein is CASSTYRGNTEAFF. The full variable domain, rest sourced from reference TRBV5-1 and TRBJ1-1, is KAGVTQTPRYLIKTRGQQVTLSCSPISGHRSVSWYQQTPGQGLQFLFEYFSETQRNKGNFPGRFSGRQFSNSRSEMNVSTLELGDSALYLCASSTYRGNTEAFFGQGTRLTVV.

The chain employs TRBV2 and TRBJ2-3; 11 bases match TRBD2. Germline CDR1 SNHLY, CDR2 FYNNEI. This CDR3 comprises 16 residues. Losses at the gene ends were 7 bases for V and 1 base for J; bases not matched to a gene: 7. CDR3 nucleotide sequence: TGTGCCAGCACTAGAGGGACTAGCGGTCGCACAGATACGCAGTATTTT. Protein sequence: CASTRGTSGRTDTQYF.

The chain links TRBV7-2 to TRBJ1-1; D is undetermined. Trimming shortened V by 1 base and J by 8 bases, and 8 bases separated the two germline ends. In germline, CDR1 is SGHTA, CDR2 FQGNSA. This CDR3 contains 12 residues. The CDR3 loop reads CASSLVGLEAFF. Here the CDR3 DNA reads TGTGCCAGCAGCTTAGTAGGGTTAGAAGCTTTCTTT.

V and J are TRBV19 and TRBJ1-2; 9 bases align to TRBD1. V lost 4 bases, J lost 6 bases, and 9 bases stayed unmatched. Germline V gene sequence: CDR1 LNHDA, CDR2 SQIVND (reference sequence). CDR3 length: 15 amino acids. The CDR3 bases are TGTGCCAGTAGTAGTCTTTACACAGGGGGCGATGGCTACACCTTC. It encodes CASSSLYTGGDGYTF.

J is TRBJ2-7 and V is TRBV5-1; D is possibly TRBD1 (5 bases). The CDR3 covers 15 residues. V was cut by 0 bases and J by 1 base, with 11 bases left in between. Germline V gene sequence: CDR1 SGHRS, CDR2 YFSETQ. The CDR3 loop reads CASSLEAGWSYEQYF. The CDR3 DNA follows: TGCGCCAGCAGCTTGGAGGCAGGGTGGTCCTACGAGCAGTACTTC.

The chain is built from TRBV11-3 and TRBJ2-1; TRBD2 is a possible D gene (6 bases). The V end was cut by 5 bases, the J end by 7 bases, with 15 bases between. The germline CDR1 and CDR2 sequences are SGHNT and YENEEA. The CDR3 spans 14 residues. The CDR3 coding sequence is TGTGCCAGCAGCCGGGACTCCGCAAGGAATGAGCAGTTCTTC. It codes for CASSRDSARNEQFF.

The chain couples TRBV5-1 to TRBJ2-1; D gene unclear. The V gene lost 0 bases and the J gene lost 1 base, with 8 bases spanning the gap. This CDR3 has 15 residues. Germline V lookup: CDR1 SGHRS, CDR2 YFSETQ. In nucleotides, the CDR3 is TGCGCCAGCAGCTTGGGAGTAGTATCCTACAATGAGCAGTTCTTC. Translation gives CASSLGVVSYNEQFF.